These T cell receptor beta chains were read from a single sample in a study of cytomegalovirus exposure and HLA in healthy donors. TCRdb keeps only in-frame clones here, not all; method: immunoSEQ multiplex PCR. This sample has about 110,000 clones, with 74% found just once. The specimen was PBMCs. These receptors all stem from a man aged 45-65 years in good health and CMV-seropositive. Both conserved end residues are part of each CDR3. D genes are given only for firm matches. Where a row states a size, it is once, few, many or the class of an expanded clone; other rows omit it.

len,d_gene,abundance,j_gene,v_gene,CDR3nt,CDR3aa
14,TRBD1,NA,TRBJ2-1,TRBV10-3,TGTGCCATCAGAGGACAGGGCGAACCAGGTGAGCAGTTCTTC,CAIRGQGEPGEQFF
15,NA,once,TRBJ2-7,TRBV5-1,TGCGCCAGCAGCTTGCAGCCAGGGAATAACTACGAGCAGTACTTC,CASSLQPGNNYEQYF
15,NA,NA,TRBJ2-3,TRBV9,TGTGCCAGCAGCGACGACACTCCCCCCGAGGATACGCAGTATTTT,CASSDDTPPEDTQYF
17,TRBD1,NA,TRBJ2-1,TRBV5-1,TGCGCCAGCAGCCGGACAGGGGGAACTCCCAAGTACAATGAGCAGTTCTTC,CASSRTGGTPKYNEQFF
14,NA,NA,TRBJ2-1,TRBV7-3,TGTGCCAGCAGCTCCCAAAATGGTCTAAATGAGCAGTTCTTC,CASSSQNGLNEQFF
18,TRBD1,NA,TRBJ1-1,TRBV19,TGTGCCAGTAGTTACAGGACAGGAGATATACTCATGAACACTGAAGCTTTCTTT,CASSYRTGDILMNTEAFF
19,TRBD2,NA,TRBJ2-2,TRBV7-8,TGTGCCAGCAGCTCACCACTAGCGGGAGCCCTTTCGAACACCGGGGAGCTGTTTTTT,CASSSPLAGALSNTGELFF
17,TRBD2,once,TRBJ2-3,TRBV9,TGTGCCAGCAGCGTAGTAGCGGGGGGGCGGGTAGCAGATACGCAGTATTTT,CASSVVAGGRVADTQYF
14,NA,NA,TRBJ2-1,TRBV4-1,TGCGCCAGCAGCCAGCCCCGGAGAAACCATGAGCAGTTCTTC,CASSQPRRNHEQFF
15,NA,NA,TRBJ1-5,TRBV6-1,TGTGCCAGCAGCATGGACTTATCAGGAAGTCAGCCCCAGCATTTT,CASSMDLSGSQPQHF
13,TRBD2,NA,TRBJ2-3,TRBV2,TGTGCCAGCATGACTAGCGGGGGAGATACGCAGTATTTT,CASMTSGGDTQYF
14,TRBD2,NA,TRBJ2-3,TRBV7-9,TGTGCCAGCAGCTGGCGGGAGGGCGGGGATACGCAGTATTTT,CASSWREGGDTQYF
18,TRBD1,NA,TRBJ1-5,TRBV12-5,TGTGCTAGTGGTTCCGCCTCCGGGACAGCCTTCAGCAATCAGCCCCAGCATTTT,CASGSASGTAFSNQPQHF
13,NA,once,TRBJ2-1,TRBV5-1,TGCGCCAGCAGCTTGGCAGGGAACAATGAGCAGTTCTTC,CASSLAGNNEQFF
15,TRBD1,NA,TRBJ1-1,TRBV18,TGTGCCAGCTCACTCGGGACAGGGGCGGACACTGAAGCTTTCTTT,CASSLGTGADTEAFF
12,NA,once,TRBJ1-1,TRBV5-4,TGTGCCAGCAGCTTGGACGCCGGTGAAGCTTTCTTT,CASSLDAGEAFF
13,NA,few,TRBJ2-3,TRBV7-2,TGTGCCAGCAGCTTATTTCTTCCAGATACGCAGTATTTT,CASSLFLPDTQYF
14,NA,NA,TRBJ2-5,TRBV5-1,TGCGCCAGCAGCTTGGGGGTGACGGGAGAGACCCAGTACTTC,CASSLGVTGETQYF
15,NA,NA,TRBJ2-2,TRBV19,TGTGCCAGTAGTATAGCCAGGGTAGTCACCGGGGAGCTGTTTTTT,CASSIARVVTGELFF
16,NA,NA,TRBJ2-2,TRBV6-6,TGTGCCAGCAGTGGGCCGGGACTTCACAACACCGGGGAGCTGTTTTTT,CASSGPGLHNTGELFF
13,NA,NA,TRBJ1-2,TRBV18,TGTGCCAGCTCACCAGAGGACATGTATGGCTACACCTTC,CASSPEDMYGYTF
14,TRBD1,NA,TRBJ1-4,TRBV27,TGTGCCAGCAGGAAGACAGGGTTGCAGGAAAAACTGTTTTTT,CASRKTGLQEKLFF
12,NA,NA,TRBJ2-3,TRBV6-1,TGTGCCGTCGGGGGTAGCACAGATACGCAGTATTTT,CAVGGSTDTQYF
13,NA,NA,TRBJ1-1,TRBV5-6,TGTGCCAGCAGTGGGGGCGGGGGAACTGAAGCTTTCTTT,CASSGGGGTEAFF